These T cell receptor beta chains were read from a single sample in a study of identifying expanded T cells in peripheral blood. The protocol was immunoSEQ multiplex PCR, while the TCRdb copy is restricted to in-frame clones and leaves out a portion. The sample has 65,000 to 95,000 clones, 80% to 85% seen once. Sequencing was carried out using blood. All receptors come from a person aged 18 to 70 in good health. Each CDR3 is given with its conserved first and last residue. The D gene is left open where the match is weak. Size is stated for part of the rows, as once, few or many counts, or as a class when the clone is expanded.

v_call: TRBV7-2
j_call: TRBJ1-4
d_call: TRBD1
clone_size: few
cdr3_nt: TGTGCCAGCAGCTTACAGACAGGGGCGGGTAATGAAAAACTGTTTTTT
cdr3_aa: CASSLQTGAGNEKLFF

v_call: TRBV7-6
j_call: TRBJ2-3
d_call: NA
clone_size: NA
cdr3_nt: TGTGCCAGCAGCTTAGTCCCAGATACGCAGTATTTT
cdr3_aa: CASSLVPDTQYF

v_call: TRBV11-2
j_call: TRBJ2-7
d_call: NA
clone_size: NA
cdr3_nt: TGTGCCAGCAGCAGCACTGACAGAGCCTACGAGCAGTACTTC
cdr3_aa: CASSSTDRAYEQYF

v_call: TRBV5-1
j_call: TRBJ2-7
d_call: TRBD1
clone_size: NA
cdr3_nt: TGCGCCAGCAGCAGCCGGGGACAGCTCGCTCCCTACGAGCAGTACTTC
cdr3_aa: CASSSRGQLAPYEQYF

v_call: TRBV6-6
j_call: TRBJ1-2
d_call: NA
clone_size: NA
cdr3_nt: TGTGCCAGCAGTATCGGACAAACTAACTATGGCTACACCTTC
cdr3_aa: CASSIGQTNYGYTF

v_call: TRBV6-5
j_call: TRBJ2-3
d_call: NA
clone_size: NA
cdr3_nt: TGTGCCAGCAGGAAAGGGGATACGCAGTATTTT
cdr3_aa: CASRKGDTQYF

v_call: TRBV7-6
j_call: TRBJ2-1
d_call: TRBD1
clone_size: NA
cdr3_nt: TGTGCCAGCAGCTTGGGGACAGGCTACAATGAGCAGTTCTTC
cdr3_aa: CASSLGTGYNEQFF

v_call: TRBV2
j_call: TRBJ1-5
d_call: NA
clone_size: NA
cdr3_nt: TGTGCCAGCAGCGATCGAGAATCCTATAGCAATCAGCCCCAGCATTTT
cdr3_aa: CASSDRESYSNQPQHF

v_call: TRBV19
j_call: TRBJ1-5
d_call: TRBD1
clone_size: NA
cdr3_nt: TGTGCCAGTAGTATCTTGGACAGGGGGGATCAGCCCCAGCATTTT
cdr3_aa: CASSILDRGDQPQHF

v_call: TRBV7-6
j_call: TRBJ2-1
d_call: NA
clone_size: NA
cdr3_nt: TGTGCCAGCAGCAATATAAGGGGTGAGCAGTTCTTC
cdr3_aa: CASSNIRGEQFF

v_call: TRBV9
j_call: TRBJ1-4
d_call: NA
clone_size: NA
cdr3_nt: TGTGCCAGCAGCGTAGGGTCACTGTCTGGCAGACTGTTTTTT
cdr3_aa: CASSVGSLSGRLFF

v_call: TRBV30
j_call: TRBJ1-2
d_call: NA
clone_size: NA
cdr3_nt: TGTGCCTGGAGTGGGGGGGATCGTGGCTACACCTTC
cdr3_aa: CAWSGGDRGYTF

v_call: TRBV5-1
j_call: TRBJ1-3
d_call: TRBD1
clone_size: NA
cdr3_nt: TGCGCCAGCTCCCTCACAGGGGGCTCTGGAAACACCATATATTTT
cdr3_aa: CASSLTGGSGNTIYF

v_call: TRBV11-2
j_call: TRBJ2-6
d_call: NA
clone_size: NA
cdr3_nt: TGTGCCAGCAGCTTTCATCACTCTGGGGCCAACGTCCTGACTTTC
cdr3_aa: CASSFHHSGANVLTF

v_call: TRBV19
j_call: TRBJ1-5
d_call: NA
clone_size: NA
cdr3_nt: TGTGCCAGTAGTATGATTATGACGGGTAGCAATCAGCCCCAGCATTTT
cdr3_aa: CASSMIMTGSNQPQHF

v_call: TRBV11-2
j_call: TRBJ1-2
d_call: NA
clone_size: NA
cdr3_nt: TGTGCCAGCAGATCCCTCTCCTCACAGTCCCCGGCGGGTGGCTACACCTTC
cdr3_aa: CASRSLSSQSPAGGYTF

v_call: TRBV7-3
j_call: TRBJ2-7
d_call: NA
clone_size: NA
cdr3_nt: TGTGCCAGCAGCTTAGACAGCCCGGGCGAGCAGTACTTC
cdr3_aa: CASSLDSPGEQYF

v_call: TRBV6-5
j_call: TRBJ1-2
d_call: NA
clone_size: NA
cdr3_nt: TGTGCCAGCAGTTACTCCCGGACAGAGCAGGGCTACACCTTC
cdr3_aa: CASSYSRTEQGYTF

v_call: TRBV7-3
j_call: TRBJ2-1
d_call: NA
clone_size: NA
cdr3_nt: TGTGCCAGCAGCTTATGGGGGATCCACTACAATGAGCAGTTCTTC
cdr3_aa: CASSLWGIHYNEQFF

v_call: TRBV29-1
j_call: TRBJ2-1
d_call: TRBD2
clone_size: NA
cdr3_nt: TGCAGCGCATCCAGACTAGCGGGAGGGAATGAGCAGTTCTTC
cdr3_aa: CSASRLAGGNEQFF

v_call: TRBV5-1
j_call: TRBJ2-3
d_call: TRBD1
clone_size: NA
cdr3_nt: TGCGCCAGCAGCGCGCAACAGGGGGCGCGGGCAGATACGCAGTATTTT
cdr3_aa: CASSAQQGARADTQYF

v_call: TRBV10-3
j_call: TRBJ1-4
d_call: NA
clone_size: NA
cdr3_nt: TGTGCCATCAGTGACTCGAGAGGACAGATCGGAGAAAAACTGTTTTTT
cdr3_aa: CAISDSRGQIGEKLFF

v_call: TRBV9
j_call: TRBJ1-3
d_call: NA
clone_size: NA
cdr3_nt: TGTGCCAGCAGCCCTATTGTTGGGGCTGGAAACACCATATATTTT
cdr3_aa: CASSPIVGAGNTIYF

v_call: TRBV7-6
j_call: TRBJ2-2
d_call: NA
clone_size: NA
cdr3_nt: TGTGCCAGCAGCTCGGGACTCAACACCGGGGAGCTGTTTTTT
cdr3_aa: CASSSGLNTGELFF

v_call: TRBV19
j_call: TRBJ2-2
d_call: NA
clone_size: NA
cdr3_nt: TGTGCCAGTAACCAGGGCAACACCGGGGAGCTGTTTTTT
cdr3_aa: CASNQGNTGELFF

v_call: TRBV28
j_call: TRBJ1-1
d_call: NA
clone_size: NA
cdr3_nt: TGTGCCAGCACCGAAGGGGATTTGGCGATGGTGAACACTGAAGCTTTCTTT
cdr3_aa: CASTEGDLAMVNTEAFF

v_call: TRBV19
j_call: TRBJ1-4
d_call: NA
clone_size: NA
cdr3_nt: TGTGCCGCTATAGCCCTCGAAAAACTGTTTTTT
cdr3_aa: CAAIALEKLFF

v_call: TRBV7-2
j_call: TRBJ2-2
d_call: NA
clone_size: NA
cdr3_nt: TGTGCCAGCAGCTCCTCCCGCACCGGGGAGCTGTTTTTT
cdr3_aa: CASSSSRTGELFF

v_call: TRBV5-4
j_call: TRBJ2-5
d_call: TRBD2
clone_size: NA
cdr3_nt: TGTGCCAGCAGCAAGACTAGCGATGGGGAGACCCAGTACTTC
cdr3_aa: CASSKTSDGETQYF

v_call: TRBV6-1
j_call: TRBJ2-7
d_call: NA
clone_size: NA
cdr3_nt: TGTGCCAGCAGTGAATCGTATTGGGTCTCCTACGAGCAGTACTTC
cdr3_aa: CASSESYWVSYEQYF

v_call: TRBV11-2
j_call: TRBJ2-7
d_call: NA
clone_size: NA
cdr3_nt: TGTGCCAGCAGCCTCGGACCCACGAGCTCCTACGAGCAGTACTTC
cdr3_aa: CASSLGPTSSYEQYF

v_call: TRBV28
j_call: TRBJ2-3
d_call: NA
clone_size: NA
cdr3_nt: TGTGCCAGCAGTTTGAGGCCCTTCACAGATACGCAGTATTTT
cdr3_aa: CASSLRPFTDTQYF

v_call: TRBV4-1
j_call: TRBJ2-1
d_call: NA
clone_size: few
cdr3_nt: TGCGCCAGCAGCGGGACACGGAATTACAATGAGCAGTTCTTC
cdr3_aa: CASSGTRNYNEQFF

v_call: TRBV13
j_call: TRBJ2-2
d_call: NA
clone_size: NA
cdr3_nt: TGTGCCAGCACCCAGATCCGGGGGAACACCGGGGAGCTGTTTTTT
cdr3_aa: CASTQIRGNTGELFF

v_call: TRBV20-1
j_call: TRBJ1-2
d_call: NA
clone_size: NA
cdr3_nt: TGCAGTGCTAGAGATCGGGGCGGCTACACCTTC
cdr3_aa: CSARDRGGYTF

v_call: TRBV7-9
j_call: TRBJ2-1
d_call: TRBD2
clone_size: NA
cdr3_nt: TGTGCCAGCAGCTTCGGTATAGGTAGCGGGAAGGGCAATGAGCAGTTCTTC
cdr3_aa: CASSFGIGSGKGNEQFF

v_call: TRBV5-1
j_call: TRBJ2-1
d_call: TRBD1
clone_size: NA
cdr3_nt: TGCGCCAGCAGCTTGGGGGTACCGGGACAGAACGACAATGAGCAGTTCTTC
cdr3_aa: CASSLGVPGQNDNEQFF

v_call: TRBV2
j_call: TRBJ1-1
d_call: NA
clone_size: once
cdr3_nt: TGTGCCAGCACTTACCGGGGCTTGAGGACTGAAGCTTTCTTT
cdr3_aa: CASTYRGLRTEAFF

v_call: TRBV14
j_call: TRBJ2-1
d_call: NA
clone_size: NA
cdr3_nt: TGTGCCAGCAGCCAAGTCGCCGGGAGCTCCTACAATGAGCAGTTCTTC
cdr3_aa: CASSQVAGSSYNEQFF

v_call: TRBV4-1
j_call: TRBJ2-7
d_call: TRBD1
clone_size: NA
cdr3_nt: TGCGCCAGCAGCCGCCTTCCCGGGACAGGTGCGATCGAGCAGTACTTC
cdr3_aa: CASSRLPGTGAIEQYF

v_call: TRBV9
j_call: TRBJ2-7
d_call: TRBD1
clone_size: few
cdr3_nt: TGTGCCAGCAGCTCGGGACAGGGCCAACGCGAGCAGTACTTC
cdr3_aa: CASSSGQGQREQYF

v_call: TRBV2
j_call: TRBJ2-3
d_call: NA
clone_size: NA
cdr3_nt: TGTGCCAGCACCATCGAAGGGCCCTTTGATACGCAGTATTTT
cdr3_aa: CASTIEGPFDTQYF

v_call: TRBV29-1
j_call: TRBJ2-2
d_call: NA
clone_size: NA
cdr3_nt: TGCAGCGCCCGGGAAAACTCCGCCGGGGAGCTGTTTTTT
cdr3_aa: CSARENSAGELFF

v_call: TRBV7-2
j_call: TRBJ2-5
d_call: NA
clone_size: NA
cdr3_nt: TGTGCCAGCAGCCCTGTACGGGGGGAGACCCAGTACTTC
cdr3_aa: CASSPVRGETQYF

v_call: TRBV6-4
j_call: TRBJ1-2
d_call: NA
clone_size: NA
cdr3_nt: TGTGCCAGCAGTGAGGGTCCTGAAGGGGATGGCTACACCTTC
cdr3_aa: CASSEGPEGDGYTF

v_call: TRBV25-1
j_call: TRBJ1-1
d_call: TRBD1
clone_size: NA
cdr3_nt: TGTGCCAGCAGTTACCAGGGGGGGACTGAAGCTTTCTTT
cdr3_aa: CASSYQGGTEAFF

v_call: TRBV10-3
j_call: TRBJ1-4
d_call: NA
clone_size: once
cdr3_nt: TGTGCCATCGGGGGCGTGGATCAGGCAACTAATGAAAAACTGTTTTTT
cdr3_aa: CAIGGVDQATNEKLFF

v_call: TRBV28
j_call: TRBJ2-7
d_call: NA
clone_size: NA
cdr3_nt: TGTGCCAGCAGTTTCTGGGTATGGGGACGGAGTGAATACGAGCAGTACTTC
cdr3_aa: CASSFWVWGRSEYEQYF

v_call: TRBV30
j_call: TRBJ2-7
d_call: TRBD1
clone_size: NA
cdr3_nt: TGTGCCTGGACCAAACCGGGACAGAACTACGAGCAGTACTTC
cdr3_aa: CAWTKPGQNYEQYF

v_call: TRBV5-1
j_call: TRBJ1-3
d_call: TRBD1
clone_size: NA
cdr3_nt: TGCGCCAGCAGCCCAGGGACAGGGAGAAACACCATATATTTT
cdr3_aa: CASSPGTGRNTIYF

v_call: TRBV5-5
j_call: TRBJ1-2
d_call: NA
clone_size: NA
cdr3_nt: TGTGCCAGCAGCCCCGGGACCGCGCTTGTTGGCTACACCTTC
cdr3_aa: CASSPGTALVGYTF

v_call: TRBV5-4
j_call: TRBJ2-2
d_call: NA
clone_size: few
cdr3_nt: TGTGCCAGCAGCCCAAGCACCGGGGAGCTGTTTTTT
cdr3_aa: CASSPSTGELFF

v_call: TRBV11-2
j_call: TRBJ1-5
d_call: TRBD1
clone_size: NA
cdr3_nt: TGTGCCAGCAGCGTCCAGGGGGGCGGCAATCAGCCCCAGCATTTT
cdr3_aa: CASSVQGGGNQPQHF

v_call: TRBV6-6
j_call: TRBJ2-1
d_call: TRBD2
clone_size: NA
cdr3_nt: TGTGCCAGCATGCGGGAGGGCCTCAACAATGAGCAGTTCTTC
cdr3_aa: CASMREGLNNEQFF

v_call: TRBV5-1
j_call: TRBJ1-4
d_call: NA
clone_size: NA
cdr3_nt: TGCGCCAGCAGCCTGCAAGGGGGTAATGAAAAACTGTTTTTT
cdr3_aa: CASSLQGGNEKLFF

v_call: TRBV13
j_call: TRBJ2-7
d_call: TRBD2
clone_size: NA
cdr3_nt: TGTGCCAGCAGCTTGGGACGCGGGAGCGAGCAGTACTTC
cdr3_aa: CASSLGRGSEQYF

v_call: TRBV10-3
j_call: TRBJ1-3
d_call: TRBD1
clone_size: NA
cdr3_nt: TGTGCCATCAAGGCGGACAGGCTTTCCTCTGGAAACACCATATATTTT
cdr3_aa: CAIKADRLSSGNTIYF

v_call: TRBV28
j_call: TRBJ1-1
d_call: NA
clone_size: NA
cdr3_nt: TGTGCCAGCACCTCGGAGAGCTTAGAAGCTTTCTTT
cdr3_aa: CASTSESLEAFF